This T cell receptor beta chain came from a study of blood T cells in healthy people across ages. V lost 3 bases and J 0 bases, leaving 11 bases between the germline ends. The CDR3 is 15 residues long. Germline loops: CDR1 SGHTA, CDR2 FQGNSA. Sample-barcoded 5' priming and a J-beta primer mix drove a second PCR of roughly 7 to 11 cycles. TCRdb reanalysed the 5' RACE reads using MiXCR and keeps one entry per CDR3 protein. This sample yields about 1.6 million distinct CDR3 sequences, of which 34% are seen a single time; roughly 12% belongs to the top ten. The V and J genes are TRBV7-2 and TRBJ2-5, with D perhaps matching TRBD1 (6 bases). The specimen sequenced was blood. This receptor was obtained from a woman aged 25 to 45 in good health. This CDR3 reads CASSFPQGYQETQYF. In DNA form, the CDR3 reads TGTGCCAGCAGCTTCCCCCAGGGGTACCAAGAGACCCAGTACTTC.